The TCR beta chain described here comes from a study of T cells after yellow fever vaccination. Overall study context: Researchers used SMART-Seq v4 Ultra Low Input to prepare fractions that had low cell numbers. Study-wide points: Compared with primary, the secondary response was weaker and peaked at day 5, not 15.

This CDR3 has 14 amino acids. After removal of 3 bases from V and 7 bases from J, the junction contained 7 bases not matched to a gene. TCRdb fed the 5' RACE reads into MiXCR, producing one record per CDR3 protein. The repertoire holds 500,000 to 550,000 distinct CDR3 sequences, with less than 25% as singletons. In this sample, this clonotype is medium-sized. Antigen unknown. Sequenced here: PBMCs, sampled less than 25 days after the first yellow fever vaccination. This rearrangement joins TRBV12-3 or TRBV12-4 to TRBJ2-7; 9 bases align to TRBD2. This sequence was found in a man aged 18-30 years who received the YFV17D yellow fever vaccine. Written as DNA, the CDR3 is TGTGCCAGCAGTTTTGGCGGGGGGGCCGGTGAGCAGTACTTC. Amino acids: CASSFGGGAGEQYF.